The 26 T cell receptor beta chains in this list originate from one sample, sequenced in a study of cytomegalovirus exposure and HLA in healthy donors. The PCR used 60 Vbeta and 13 Jbeta primers. Here immunoSEQ multiplex PCR was the method, and the copy in TCRdb shows in-frame clones only, minus some. The table has approximately 110,000 clones, less than 80% seen once. Source material: PBMCs. All receptors come from a man aged 25 to 40 in good health and CMV-seronegative.

J is TRBJ2-5 and V is TRBV6-5, with D possibly matching TRBD1 (6 bases). Trimming cost V 7 bases and J 3 bases, with 9 bases left between them. The CDR3 is 12 amino acids. The germline gives CDR1 MNHEY, CDR2 SVGAGI. The CDR3 reads CASTSGEETQYF. The CDR3 DNA reads as TGTGCCAGCACTTCAGGGGAAGAGACCCAGTACTTC.

This chain connects TRBV2 to TRBJ2-7; TRBD2 matches 8 bases. The germline V gene encodes CDR1 SNHLY and CDR2 FYNNEI. This CDR3 contains 11 residues. With 2 bases clipped from V and 9 bases from J, the junction kept 0 bases outside the gene matches. The CDR3 loop is CASSELAGQYF. The CDR3 DNA is TGTGCCAGCAGTGAACTAGCGGGGCAGTACTTC.

The rearrangement uses TRBV11-3 and TRBJ2-7, with D possibly matching TRBD2 (5 bases). V lost 4 bases to trimming and J lost 1 base, with 8 bases between them. Germline V gives CDR1 SGHNT, CDR2 YENEEA. The CDR3 length is 13 residues. As DNA, the CDR3 is TGTGCCAGCAGCTCGGGGTCATCCTACGAGCAGTACTTC. Translating it yields CASSSGSSYEQYF.

The chain has TRBV7-8 and TRBJ2-3, with a possible D match to TRBD1 (6 bases). Trimming shortened V by 5 bases and J by 4 bases, and 13 bases separated the two germline ends. There are 14 residues in the CDR3. Germline CDR1 and CDR2: SGHVS and FQNEAQ. The CDR3 spells CASSHRTAPDTQYF. DNA for the CDR3: TGTGCCAGCAGCCACCGGACAGCGCCAGATACGCAGTATTTT.

This clone was picked up a small number of times. This chain uses TRBV28 with TRBJ2-2, with 10 nucleotides matching TRBD2. The CDR3 has 14 amino acids. Per germline, CDR1 MDHEN and CDR2 SYDVKM. V dropped 7 bases and J dropped 3; count of bases not matched to a gene: 2. CDR3 nucleotide sequence: TGTGCCAGCACTAGCGGGAGTCACACCGGGGAGCTGTTTTTT. It is translated as CASTSGSHTGELFF.

J is TRBJ1-5 and V is TRBV21-1; TRBD1 was called by the table and not checked on the DNA. TRBV21-1 is marked as a pseudogene. This CDR3 is 18 amino acids long. The DNA for the CDR3 is TGTGCCAGCAGCAAAGTAGGGACAGAATCATTTAGCAATCAGCCCCAGCATTTT. Its translation: CASSKVGTESFSNQPQHF.

The CDR3 DNA reads TGTGCCAGCAGCAACCTAGCGCACAAATCCTACGAGCAGTACTTC. It yields the protein CASSNLAHKSYEQYF. The V and J genes are TRBV6-5 and TRBJ2-7; tentative D call: TRBD2 (6 bases). The germline V gene has CDR1 MNHEY and CDR2 SVGAGI. This CDR3 comprises 15 residues. Trimming stripped 6 bases from V and 1 base from J, with 16 bases between.

The genes are TRBV5-1 and TRBJ2-1; unclear D gene. The CDR3 is 14 amino acids. The germline gives CDR1 SGHRS, CDR2 YFSETQ. Trimming stripped 0 bases from V and 0 bases from J, with 4 bases between. Written as DNA, the CDR3 is TGCGCCAGCAGCTTGGGGAGCTCCTACAATGAGCAGTTCTTC. Protein sequence: CASSLGSSYNEQFF.

The rearrangement uses TRBV19 and TRBJ1-2; no firm D call. The germline V gene has CDR1 LNHDA and CDR2 SQIVND (reference sequence). Trimming shortened V by 4 bases and J by 7 bases, and 16 bases separated the two germline ends. The CDR3 has 14 amino acids. The CDR3 bases are TGTGCCAGTAGTACTAACAGCGAAGGAGGTGGCTACACCTTC. Translating gives CASSTNSEGGGYTF.

The gene calls are TRBV28 and TRBJ2-7; 10 nucleotides align to TRBD2. This CDR3 comprises 15 residues. Trimming removed 3 bases from V and 6 bases from J; junction bases left unmatched: 8. CDR1 is MDHEN, CDR2 SYDVKM, per germline. DNA for the CDR3: TGTGCCAGCAGTTTCCAAGCGGGAGGGTTTCGCGAGCAGTACTTC. Translation gives CASSFQAGGFREQYF.

J is TRBJ2-7 and V is TRBV30; D is perhaps TRBD1 (5 bases). CDR3 length equals 12 residues. Trimming took 2 bases from V and 7 from J, leaving 12 bases between them. The germline CDR1 and CDR2 sequences are GTSNPN and SVGIG (reference sequence). This chain's CDR3 is CAWSTGFKEQYF. CDR3 DNA sequence: TGTGCCTGGAGTACAGGTTTTAAGGAGCAGTACTTC.

The rearrangement uses TRBV7-9 and TRBJ1-2, with 8 bases aligning to TRBD1. The V gene's germline CDR1 is SEHNR and CDR2 FQNEAQ (reference sequence). Trimming removed 5 bases from V and 8 bases from J; junction bases left unmatched: 7. CDR3 length: 13 residues. For the CDR3, the DNA is TGTGCCAGCAGCCCGCGGACAGGGCGAGGCTACACCTTC. This encodes CASSPRTGRGYTF.

This chain connects TRBV2 to TRBJ2-2; 7 bases match TRBD2. V lost 11 bases and J lost 6; bases outside the gene matches: 6. The CDR3 sequence is 12 residues long. Germline values: CDR1 SNHLY, CDR2 FYNNEI. The CDR3: CAFQGGAGELFF. The CDR3 DNA reads as TGTGCCTTCCAGGGAGGGGCCGGGGAGCTGTTTTTT.

J is TRBJ1-1 and V is TRBV6-5; no reliable D call. V was clipped by 3 bases and J by 5 bases, with 10 bases between them. Germline CDR1 and CDR2: MNHEY and SVGAGI. This CDR3 comprises 13 residues. The CDR3 loop is CASSYLGRTEAFF. The CDR3 DNA reads TGTGCCAGCAGTTATTTAGGGAGGACTGAAGCTTTCTTT.

For this clone: Other DNA sequences within the sample encode an identical CDR3. In nucleotides, the CDR3 is TGCGCCAGCAGCCAAGACGCGGGACAGGGGTTCTACGAGCAGTACTTC. It yields the protein CASSQDAGQGFYEQYF. V gene TRBV4-3 combines with J gene TRBJ2-7; 10 bases line up with TRBD1. The CDR3 has 16 residues. V lost 0 bases and J lost 3; bases outside the gene matches: 5. The germline gives CDR1 LGHNA, CDR2 YSLEER.

The chain joins TRBV4-1 to TRBJ2-1, with TRBD2 matching 10 bases. This CDR3 is built from 17 residues. Germline lookup yields CDR1 MGHRA and CDR2 YSYEKL. After removal of 0 bases from V and 4 bases from J, the junction contained 6 bases not matched to a gene. For the CDR3, the DNA is TGCGCCAGCAGCCAAGAGGGGGGACTAGCGTATTACAATGAGCAGTTCTTC. Its translation is CASSQEGGLAYYNEQFF.

This clone was recorded only once. J is TRBJ1-1 and V is TRBV4-3; D not resolved. V lost 4 bases, J lost 4 bases, and 10 bases lay in between. This CDR3 region has 13 residues. Per the germline V gene, CDR1 is LGHNA and CDR2 is YSLEER. The CDR3 is CASSRGGGTEAFF. CDR3 DNA: TGCGCCAGCAGCCGGGGAGGAGGCACTGAAGCTTTCTTT.

V is TRBV7-9 and J is TRBJ1-5; no clear D. This CDR3 region has 19 residues. The V and J ends lost 4 bases and 1 base respectively, with 23 bases between them. Per the germline V gene, CDR1 is SEHNR and CDR2 is FQNEAQ (reference sequence). The CDR3 protein is CASSSIPHGTLRSNQPQHF. The CDR3 DNA follows: TGTGCCAGCAGCTCAATACCCCACGGTACCCTTCGGAGCAATCAGCCCCAGCATTTT.

The gene calls are TRBV4-3 and TRBJ2-5; 9 nucleotides match TRBD1. CDR1 and CDR2 (germline): LGHNA, YSLEER. Losses at the gene ends were 4 bases for V and 4 bases for J; bases not matched to a gene: 7. There are 15 residues in the CDR3. CDR3 loop: CASSRNRGLVETQYF. The CDR3 DNA follows: TGCGCCAGCAGCCGGAACAGGGGGCTTGTAGAGACCCAGTACTTC.

V usage is TRBV6-1 and J usage is TRBJ2-2; TRBD2 matches 9 bases. The CDR3 totals 17 residues. V dropped 4 bases and J dropped 6; count of bases not matched to a gene: 12. Germline values: CDR1 MNHNS, CDR2 SASEGT. CDR3 bases: TGTGCCAGCAGTGGAATGTACGGCGGGAGGGTCCCCGGGGAGCTGTTTTTT. The encoded protein is CASSGMYGGRVPGELFF.

The chain recombines TRBV13 with TRBJ2-2, with D possibly TRBD2 on 6 matching bases. The CDR3 contains 13 residues. Germline-derived CDR1 and CDR2 are PRHDT and FYEKMQ (reference sequence). Trimming took 3 bases from V and 4 from J, leaving 6 bases between them. CDR3 in DNA: TGTGCCAGCAGCTTCGGGGGCACCGGGGAGCTGTTTTTT. This gives the protein CASSFGGTGELFF.

The V and J genes are TRBV2 and TRBJ1-1; D not certain. The CDR3 is 11 residues long. CDR1 and CDR2 from the germline V gene are SNHLY and FYNNEI. V gave up 5 bases and J gave up 5 bases, with 6 bases separating them. The CDR3 sequence: CASSTRTEAFF. For the CDR3, the DNA is TGTGCCAGCAGTACTAGGACTGAAGCTTTCTTT.

This sequence joins TRBV19 and TRBJ2-1; no reliable D call. V lost 4 bases and J lost 0, with 10 bases in between. The CDR3 sequence is 15 residues long. Looked up from germline, CDR1 is LNHDA and CDR2 is SQIVND (reference sequence). The DNA for the CDR3 is TGTGCCAGTAGTAACGCGGTGACCTCCTACAATGAGCAGTTCTTC. It specifies CASSNAVTSYNEQFF. Full variable domain (rest looked up from reference TRBV19 and TRBJ2-1): DGGITQSPKYLFRKEGQNVTLSCEQNLNHDAMYWYRQDPGQGLRLIYYSQIVNDFQKGDIAEGYSVSREKKESFPLTVTSAQKNPTAFYLCASSNAVTSYNEQFFGPGTRLTVL.

The CDR3 sequence: CASSQQGLATYEQYF. As DNA, the CDR3 is TGCGCCAGCAGCCAACAAGGACTAGCGACCTACGAGCAGTACTTC. The gene calls are TRBV4-1 and TRBJ2-7; 9 bases match TRBD2. This CDR3 has 15 residues. Trimming at V came to 2 bases and at J to 2 bases, leaving 4 bases not matched to a gene. In germline, CDR1 is MGHRA, CDR2 YSYEKL.

The J gene is TRBJ2-2, the V gene TRBV2; D is possibly TRBD1 (5 bases). This CDR3 is built from 15 residues. Germline V gene lookup returns CDR1 SNHLY and CDR2 FYNNEI. Trimming took 6 bases from V and 0 from J, leaving 11 bases between them. Here the CDR3 DNA reads TGTGCCAGCAGGGCCGTGACAGCGAACACCGGGGAGCTGTTTTTT. It encodes CASRAVTANTGELFF.

The chain combines TRBV6-5 with TRBJ2-7, with D possibly being TRBD1 (6 bases). This CDR3 spans 16 amino acids. CDR1 is MNHEY, CDR2 SVGAGI, per germline. V was trimmed by 4 bases and J by 3 bases, leaving 19 bases between them. The CDR3 here is CASSSHRRDTHYEQYF. The DNA for the CDR3 is TGTGCCAGCAGTTCGCACCGCAGGGACACCCACTACGAGCAGTACTTC.